The 29 T cell receptor beta chains below were found in one sample sequenced in a study of T cells in Graves' hyperthyroidism and ophthalmopathy. RNA transcripts provided the source from which TCR beta CDR3 regions were amplified. The TCR CDR3 was amplified in a first-round RT-PCR using the HTBI primer set. TCRdb processed the multiplex PCR reads anew with MiXCR; each CDR3 protein has one entry. The data show around 350,000 distinct CDR3 sequences, about 19% seen once. Sequenced input: blood. These TCRs come from a woman between 18 and 29 years old with Graves' hyperthyroidism.

This clonotype was counted a few times. The chain is built from TRBV7-3 and TRBJ2-2, with 11 bases aligning to TRBD2. Losses at the gene ends were 5 bases for V and 8 bases for J; bases not matched to a gene: 7. This CDR3 spans 15 amino acids. Germline values: CDR1 SGHTA, CDR2 FQGTGA. CDR3 loop: CASSRGLAGGGELFF. The DNA of the CDR3 is TGTGCCAGCAGCCGCGGACTAGCGGGTGGAGGGGAGCTGTTTTTT.

The chain combines TRBV4-1 with TRBJ2-7; TRBD1 agrees at 7 bases. This CDR3 has 16 residues. With 0 bases clipped from V and 8 bases from J, the junction kept 13 bases outside the gene matches. The germline gives CDR1 MGHRA, CDR2 YSYEKL. The CDR3 DNA follows: TGCGCCAGCAGCCAAGAGCCAGGACAGGTCGTCTCGAAGCAGTACTTC. This codes for CASSQEPGQVVSKQYF.

This clonotype was found many times. The gene calls are TRBV5-1 and TRBJ2-5, with 7 bases fitting TRBD1. This CDR3 has 14 amino acids. V lost 7 bases, J lost 4 bases, and 10 bases stayed unmatched. Germline V gene sequence: CDR1 SGHRS, CDR2 YFSETQ. DNA of the CDR3: TGCGCCAGCGGCCCGGGGACAGTGGGAGAGACCCAGTACTTC. Protein sequence: CASGPGTVGETQYF.

This clonotype was seen ten or more times. The chain has TRBV19 and TRBJ1-1; D is possibly TRBD1 (6 bases). Trimming pared 6 bases from V and 5 bases from J, leaving 16 bases between. CDR1 and CDR2 (germline): LNHDA, SQIVND (reference sequence). The CDR3 spans 14 residues. The DNA of the CDR3 is TGTGCCAGTAGCCCAACTAAGGGGGGGACTGAAGCTTTCTTT. Its protein is CASSPTKGGTEAFF.

This clonotype was detected ten times or more. V is TRBV11-2 and J is TRBJ2-4; D is perhaps TRBD1 (6 bases). This CDR3 region has 15 residues. In germline, CDR1 is SGHAT, CDR2 FQNNGV. V gave up 4 bases and J gave up 2 bases, with 12 bases separating them. The CDR3: CASSSVRGTKNIQYF. CDR3 DNA sequence: TGTGCCAGCAGCTCCGTAAGGGGGACCAAAAACATTCAGTACTTC.

The chain combines TRBV12-3 or TRBV12-4 with TRBJ1-4; D remains ambiguous. V lost 5 bases, J lost 0 bases, and 10 bases lay in between. This CDR3 contains 15 residues. The CDR3: CASSLGDATNEKLFF. Here the CDR3 DNA reads TGTGCCAGCAGTCTTGGGGATGCAACTAATGAAAAACTGTTTTTT.

This clonotype has a count of ten or more. This chain joins TRBV5-1 and TRBJ1-1, with no clear D. Between the trimmed V and J ends, which lost 0 bases and 7 bases, there was a span of 10 bases. The germline V gene has CDR1 SGHRS and CDR2 YFSETQ. This CDR3 comprises 13 residues. CDR3 loop: CASSLAAAREAFF. Written as DNA, the CDR3 is TGCGCCAGCAGCTTGGCCGCAGCCCGTGAAGCTTTCTTT.

This clonotype was observed at least ten times. The J gene is TRBJ1-1, the V gene TRBV11-2; D remains unclear. The CDR3 covers 12 residues. Germline V gene sequence: CDR1 SGHAT, CDR2 FQNNGV. V was cut by 2 bases and J by 8 bases, with 9 bases left in between. CDR3 coding DNA: TGTGCCAGCAGCTTAATCCGCGGAGAAGCTTTCTTT. Translating gives CASSLIRGEAFF.

The rearrangement joins TRBV18 to TRBJ1-1, with D perhaps TRBD1 (6 bases). Germline V gene data show CDR1 as KGHSH and CDR2 as LQKENI. V was cut by 2 bases and J by 3 bases, with 16 bases left in between. This CDR3 has 16 amino acids. CDR3 coding DNA: TGTGCCAGCTCACCAGGGACATTCCTGGGGGACACTGAAGCTTTCTTT. Its translation is CASSPGTFLGDTEAFF.

Many counts were recorded for this clonotype. The rearrangement joins TRBV6-5 to TRBJ2-7; D is possibly TRBD2 (7 bases). With 0 bases removed from V and 5 bases from J, the gap between germline ends came to 14 bases. Per the germline V gene, CDR1 is MNHEY and CDR2 is SVGAGI. The CDR3 has 15 residues. The CDR3 is CASSYSGGQTHEQYF. CDR3 sequence (DNA): TGTGCCAGCAGTTACTCGGGGGGGCAAACCCACGAGCAGTACTTC.

On this clonotype: This may be a read error: a much more frequent sequence differs by one nucleotide. This chain uses TRBV4-1 with TRBJ1-2, with TRBD1 as a possible D gene (6 bases). Germline CDR1 MGHRA, CDR2 YSYEKL. CDR3 length: 13 amino acids. The chain's CDR3 is CVSSHDRSGGYTF. CDR3 nucleotide sequence: TGCGTCAGCAGCCACGACAGGTCGGGTGGCTACACCTTC.

This clonotype was detected many times. The J gene is TRBJ1-5, the V gene TRBV30; D call uncertain. There are 14 residues in the CDR3. Germline V CDR1 and CDR2: GTSNPN, SVGIG (reference sequence). Trimming stripped 0 bases from V and 3 bases from J, with 9 bases between. This CDR3 is CAWSVGLVNQPQHF. CDR3 DNA sequence: TGTGCCTGGAGTGTCGGCCTCGTCAATCAGCCCCAGCATTTT.

This clonotype was observed at least ten times. V gene TRBV19 combines with J gene TRBJ1-5; 7 nucleotides match TRBD1. Per germline, CDR1 LNHDA and CDR2 SQIVND (reference sequence). V shed 6 bases, J shed 5 bases, and the junction held 4 bases outside the gene matches. CDR3 size: 13 residues. CDR3 sequence (DNA): TGTGCCAGTAGCATTACAGGGGATCAGCCCCAGCATTTT. It encodes CASSITGDQPQHF.

There are many counts of this clonotype. The CDR3 sequence: CASLPGGSTLNTEAFF. The CDR3 nucleotides are TGCGCCAGCCTCCCTGGGGGGTCCACCCTGAACACTGAAGCTTTCTTT. The chain joins TRBV5-1 to TRBJ1-1; TRBD1 might be the D (5 bases). There are 16 residues in the CDR3. Trimming stripped 7 bases from V and 0 bases from J, with 19 bases between. Germline assignment: CDR1 SGHRS and CDR2 YFSETQ.

In this sample, this clonotype turned up many times. The genes are TRBV5-1 and TRBJ1-3; D ambiguous. CDR3 length equals 14 residues. CDR1 SGHRS and CDR2 YFSETQ come from the germline V gene. Trimming cost V 4 bases and J 1 base, with 9 bases left between them. CDR3 bases: TGCGCCAGCAGCCGAGATAATTCTGGAAACACCATATATTTT. Translating it yields CASSRDNSGNTIYF. The full variable domain, its missing parts supplied by reference TRBV5-1 and TRBJ1-3, is KAGVTQTPRYLIKTRGQQVTLSCSPISGHRSVSWYQQTPGQGLQFLFEYFSETQRNKGNFPGRFSGRQFSNSRSEMNVSTLELGDSALYLCASSRDNSGNTIYFGEGSWLTVV.

The genes are TRBV6-1 and TRBJ2-1, with 7 bases aligning to TRBD2. J gave up 7 bases and V 5 bases, and 17 bases lay outside the gene matches. Per germline, CDR1 MNHNS and CDR2 SASEGT. The CDR3 covers 17 residues. The CDR3: CASSPTRGVASSNEQFF. The CDR3 DNA follows: TGTGCCAGCAGTCCCACTCGGGGGGTGGCTTCTTCTAATGAGCAGTTCTTC.

This clonotype was recorded many times. The chain has TRBV10-2 and TRBJ1-1; maybe TRBD1 (6 bases). The germline CDR1 and CDR2 sequences are WSHSY and SAAADI. This CDR3 spans 15 amino acids. Trimming removed 7 bases from V and 5 bases from J, with 20 bases in between. The CDR3 here is CASTPGGAGRTEAFF. In DNA, the CDR3 is TGCGCCAGCACCCCGGGGGGGGCAGGGCGGACTGAAGCTTTCTTT.

This clonotype came up a few times. V gene TRBV20-1 combines with J gene TRBJ2-4; 10 bases map to TRBD1. The CDR3 extends over 13 amino acids. The germline CDR1 and CDR2 sequences are DFQATT and SNEGSKA (reference sequence). With 5 bases clipped from V and 7 bases from J, the junction kept 5 bases outside the gene matches. The CDR3 DNA is TGCAGTGCTCAGACAGGGGGCCCTAACATTCAGTACTTC. This sequence encodes CSAQTGGPNIQYF.

This clonotype occurred many times. This CDR3 reads CAWSVRVYEQYF. DNA of the CDR3: TGTGCCTGGAGTGTACGAGTTTACGAGCAGTACTTC. The chain carries TRBV30 and TRBJ2-7; no firm D call. CDR1 GTSNPN and CDR2 SVGIG come from the germline V gene (reference sequence). This CDR3 spans 12 amino acids. Trimming removed 0 bases from V and 4 bases from J, with 7 bases in between.

This clonotype has just a few counts. The rearrangement links TRBV20-1 to TRBJ2-2, with TRBD2 identical over 8 bases. V lost 3 bases to trimming and J lost 6 bases; unmatched junction nucleotides: 9. Per the germline V gene, CDR1 is DFQATT and CDR2 is SNEGSKA (reference sequence). This CDR3 contains 15 residues. CDR3 amino acids: CSASGGAPLPGELFF. The CDR3, as DNA: TGCAGTGCTAGCGGGGGGGCCCCGCTGCCCGGGGAGCTGTTTTTT.

The chain links TRBV12-3 or TRBV12-4 to TRBJ2-7, with TRBD1 matching 8 bases. V was clipped by 4 bases and J by 3 bases; unmatched bases: 5. This CDR3 has 14 residues. The CDR3 loop reads CASSSGDRIYEQYF. The CDR3 nucleotides are TGTGCCAGCAGTTCGGGGGACAGGATCTACGAGCAGTACTTC.

This clonotype was seen many times. This CDR3 reads CSARGVKETQYF. The CDR3 DNA sequence: TGCAGTGCTAGGGGGGTGAAAGAGACCCAGTACTTC. V gene TRBV20-1 combines with J gene TRBJ2-5, with D perhaps given as TRBD1 or TRBD2 (5 bases each). Trimming stripped 3 bases from V and 3 bases from J, with 8 bases between. The CDR3 runs 12 residues. Germline assignment: CDR1 DFQATT and CDR2 SNEGSKA (reference sequence).

This clonotype was detected only a few times. The chain carries TRBV11-3 and TRBJ2-3; 7 bases line up with TRBD2. In germline, CDR1 is SGHNT, CDR2 YENEEA. The junction had 5 bases not matched to a gene; V was cut back by 5 bases and J by 0 bases. This CDR3 contains 15 residues. The CDR3 DNA is TGTGCCAGCAGCCGGGACTACCTTAGCACAGATACGCAGTATTTT. As protein: CASSRDYLSTDTQYF.

This clonotype was detected ten times or more. V usage is TRBV20-1 and J usage is TRBJ1-1; D remains ambiguous. The CDR3 is 14 residues long. Germline V gene lookup returns CDR1 DFQATT and CDR2 SNEGSKA (reference sequence). Trimming left V 2 bases short and J 2 bases short, with 12 bases between. The CDR3: CSARYGESNTEAFF. In nucleotides, the CDR3 is TGCAGTGCTAGATATGGGGAGTCTAACACTGAAGCTTTCTTT.

To note about this clonotype: It may be a read error: a sequence one base away is much more abundant. The rearrangement links TRBV4-1 to TRBJ1-3, with TRBD1 matching 7 bases. This CDR3 has 16 amino acids. The V gene's germline CDR1 is MGHRA and CDR2 YSYEKL. CDR3 sequence reads: CASSQPGQDSGITIYF. The CDR3 DNA follows: TGCGCCAGCAGCCAACCTGGACAGGACTCTGGAATCACCATATATTTT.

With regard to this clonotype: The junction differs from germline at one of its ends, possibly a read error. CDR3 region: CASSTGVGWAQGTQYF. CDR3 bases: TGTGCCAGCAGCACCGGGGTTGGGTGGGCGCAAGGGACCCAGTACTTC. The gene calls are TRBV7-9 and TRBJ2-5; the D gene is possibly TRBD2 (5 bases). The germline gives CDR1 SEHNR, CDR2 FQNEAQ (reference sequence). The CDR3 has 16 amino acids.

The sample holds many counts of this clonotype. The chain combines TRBV6-1 with TRBJ2-7, with D maybe TRBD1 (5 bases). This CDR3 has 15 residues. Deletions cut 5 bases from V and 0 bases from J, with 14 bases between. Germline V gives CDR1 MNHNS, CDR2 SASEGT. The CDR3 here is CASSSYDSLSYEQYF. The DNA for the CDR3 is TGTGCCAGCAGTAGCTATGACAGCCTCTCCTACGAGCAGTACTTC.

This chain connects TRBV18 to TRBJ1-2; no reliable D call. Germline loops: CDR1 KGHSH, CDR2 LQKENI. Trimming took 2 bases from V and 6 from J, leaving 16 bases between them. This CDR3 has 15 residues. CDR3 sequence (DNA): TGTGCCAGCTCACCAAGTCCCCCGGTGGGGAATGGCTACACCTTC. It codes for CASSPSPPVGNGYTF.

This clonotype has ten or more counts. The chain recombines TRBV6-1 with TRBJ1-2; TRBD1 is a possible D gene (6 bases). There are 14 residues in the CDR3. Trimming took 10 bases from V and 2 from J, leaving 17 bases between them. CDR1 and CDR2 (germline): MNHNS, SASEGT. The CDR3 loop is CATEGGRGNYGYTF. The CDR3 coding sequence is TGTGCCACCGAGGGGGGGCGAGGGAACTATGGCTACACCTTC.